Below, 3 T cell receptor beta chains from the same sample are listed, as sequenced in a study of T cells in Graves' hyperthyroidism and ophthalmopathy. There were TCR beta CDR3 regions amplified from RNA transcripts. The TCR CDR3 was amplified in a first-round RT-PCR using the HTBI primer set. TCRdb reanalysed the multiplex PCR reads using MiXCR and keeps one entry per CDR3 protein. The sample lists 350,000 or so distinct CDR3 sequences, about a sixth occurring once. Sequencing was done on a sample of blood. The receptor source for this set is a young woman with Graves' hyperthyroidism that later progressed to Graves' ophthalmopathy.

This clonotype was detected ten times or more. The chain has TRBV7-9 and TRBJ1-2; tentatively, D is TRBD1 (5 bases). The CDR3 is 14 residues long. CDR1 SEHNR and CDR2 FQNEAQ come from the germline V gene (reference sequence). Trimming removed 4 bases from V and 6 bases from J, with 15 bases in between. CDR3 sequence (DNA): TGTGCCAGCAGCTCCGGGGGGGTTTTCGATGGCTACACCTTC. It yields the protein CASSSGGVFDGYTF. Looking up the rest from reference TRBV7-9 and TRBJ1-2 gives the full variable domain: DTGVSQNPRHKITKRGQNVTFRCDPISEHNRLYWYRQTLGQGPEFLTYFQNEAQLEKSRLLSDRFSAERPKGSFSTLEIQRTEQGDSAMYLCASSSGGVFDGYTFGSGTRLTVV.

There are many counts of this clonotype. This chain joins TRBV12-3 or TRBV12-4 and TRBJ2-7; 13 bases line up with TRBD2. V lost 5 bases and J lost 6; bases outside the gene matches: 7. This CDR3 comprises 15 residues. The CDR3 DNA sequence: TGTGCCAGCAGTCAGCAGGGACTAGCGGGAACCGAGCAGTACTTC. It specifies CASSQQGLAGTEQYF.

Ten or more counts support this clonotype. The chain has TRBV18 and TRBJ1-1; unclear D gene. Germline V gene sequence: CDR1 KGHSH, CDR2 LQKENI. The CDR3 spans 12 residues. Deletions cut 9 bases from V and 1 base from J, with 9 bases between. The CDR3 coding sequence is TGTGCCAGTTGCGGACCGAACACTGAAGCTTTCTTT. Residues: CASCGPNTEAFF.